What follows are 19 T cell receptor beta chains derived from one specimen sequenced in a study of shared clonotypes between healthy human individuals. Naive CD8 cells were CD45RO-negative, positively selected for CCR7, excluding terminally differentiated effector memory CD45RA+ cells. TCRdb keeps only in-frame clones here, not all; method: immunoSEQ multiplex PCR. This table has 2 million to 2.5 million clones, about 93% appearing once. Sequencing used naive CD8+ T cells from PBMCs. Every receptor here comes from a young man in good health. Some clones in this sample may be carry-over from other donors' samples.

The J gene is TRBJ2-7, the V gene TRBV13; no definite D call. Germline CDR1 PRHDT, CDR2 FYEKMQ (reference sequence). V was pared by 1 base and J by 6 bases, with 10 bases between. This CDR3 contains 13 residues. CDR3 coding DNA: TGTGCCAGCAGCTTAGAGTCTGCGCGCGAGCAGTACTTC. As protein: CASSLESAREQYF.

The chain uses TRBV28 and TRBJ2-6; D unclear. The V gene lost 2 bases and the J gene lost 0 bases, with 5 bases spanning the gap. Germline V gene data show CDR1 as MDHEN and CDR2 as SYDVKM. This CDR3 contains 15 residues. The CDR3 protein is CASSLLNSGANVLTF. The CDR3 nucleotides are TGTGCCAGCAGTTTACTCAACTCTGGGGCCAACGTCCTGACTTTC.

With respect to this clone: The sample has other DNA sequences that encode this CDR3 too. The chain recombines TRBV30 with TRBJ2-7; D is unclear. The ends were cut back, 3 bases at V and 4 bases at J, with 10 bases in the middle. The CDR3 has 12 amino acids. The germline gives CDR1 GTSNPN, CDR2 SVGIG (reference sequence). CDR3 sequence reads: CAWSPGSYEQYF. For the CDR3, the DNA is TGTGCCTGGAGCCCCGGGTCGTACGAGCAGTACTTC.

This chain joins TRBV14 and TRBJ2-7; perhaps TRBD2 as D (6 bases). Germline assignment: CDR1 SGHDN and CDR2 FVKESK. This CDR3 comprises 13 residues. Trimming pared 1 base from V and 5 bases from J, leaving 9 bases between. CDR3 protein: CASSQARRDEQYF. For the CDR3, the DNA is TGTGCCAGCAGCCAAGCGAGGAGGGACGAGCAGTACTTC.

The rearrangement links TRBV28 to TRBJ2-7; 10 nucleotides line up with TRBD2. J lost 5 bases, V lost 8 bases, and 9 bases had no gene match. The CDR3 spans 14 residues. The germline gives CDR1 MDHEN, CDR2 SYDVKM. Here the CDR3 DNA reads TGTGCCAGCCGAACTAGCGGGACCTTCCACGAGCAGTACTTC. It yields the protein CASRTSGTFHEQYF.

V gene TRBV4-1 combines with J gene TRBJ1-1; possible D gene TRBD1, 5 bases. The CDR3 runs to 15 residues. Germline lookup yields CDR1 MGHRA and CDR2 YSYEKL. The V gene lost 1 base and the J gene lost 3 bases, with 12 bases spanning the gap. In nucleotides, the CDR3 is TGCGCCAGCAGCCAAGTAAGGGGATTGGACACTGAAGCTTTCTTT. It codes for CASSQVRGLDTEAFF.

The chain employs TRBV7-8 and TRBJ1-2; tentative D call: TRBD1 (5 bases). Germline CDR1 SGHVS, CDR2 FQNEAQ. CDR3 size: 15 residues. Between the trimmed V and J ends, which lost 2 bases and 8 bases, there was a span of 18 bases. The CDR3 region is CASSLIGAPSEGYTF. In DNA form, the CDR3 reads TGTGCCAGCAGCTTAATCGGGGCGCCCTCAGAGGGCTACACCTTC.

J is TRBJ1-1 and V is TRBV7-8, with D perhaps matching TRBD1 (5 bases). V gave up 3 bases and J gave up 2 bases, with 19 bases separating them. From germline, CDR1 is SGHVS and CDR2 FQNEAQ. The CDR3 has 17 amino acids. The chain's CDR3 is CASSLRVGGGDNTEAFF. The DNA of the CDR3 is TGTGCCAGCAGCTTGCGAGTTGGGGGAGGGGATAACACTGAAGCTTTCTTT.

The V and J genes are TRBV4-3 and TRBJ2-7; D unclear. Germline loops: CDR1 LGHNA, CDR2 YSLEER. The V gene lost 0 bases and the J gene lost 4 bases, with 10 bases spanning the gap. The CDR3 spans 14 residues. The DNA for the CDR3 is TGCGCCAGCAGCCAAGATGAACTCGGGTACGAGCAGTACTTC. Encoded protein: CASSQDELGYEQYF.

The chain carries TRBV28 and TRBJ1-2; weak D call: TRBD1 (5 bases). The length of the CDR3 is 16 residues. Germline V gene data show CDR1 as MDHEN and CDR2 as SYDVKM. V lost 5 bases, J lost 0 bases, and 16 bases lay in between. The CDR3: CASSPLTGGTNYGYTF. Written as DNA, the CDR3 is TGTGCCAGCAGTCCCCTTACGGGGGGGACTAACTATGGCTACACCTTC.

V gene TRBV7-9 combines with J gene TRBJ1-5; no reliable D call. V was cut by 6 bases and J by 3 bases, with 12 bases left in between. The CDR3 sequence is 14 residues long. CDR1 SEHNR and CDR2 FQNEAQ come from the germline V gene (reference sequence). The CDR3 DNA is TGTGCCAGCAGTTTCGGGCCAACCAATCAGCCCCAGCATTTT. Its protein is CASSFGPTNQPQHF. The complete variable domain, with remaining parts taken from reference TRBV7-9 and TRBJ1-5, reads DTGVSQNPRHKITKRGQNVTFRCDPISEHNRLYWYRQTLGQGPEFLTYFQNEAQLEKSRLLSDRFSAERPKGSFSTLEIQRTEQGDSAMYLCASSFGPTNQPQHFGDGTRLSIL.

The chain is built from TRBV4-1 and TRBJ2-1, with 10 bases fitting TRBD2. The CDR3 has 17 residues. J was trimmed by 5 bases and V by 3 bases; bases with no gene match: 10. Germline CDR1 and CDR2: MGHRA and YSYEKL. The CDR3 here is CASSQGVSGRPHNEQFF. CDR3 nucleotides: TGCGCCAGCAGCCAGGGGGTTAGCGGGAGGCCGCACAATGAGCAGTTCTTC.

This clone was detected only a few times. This rearrangement joins TRBV27 to TRBJ1-1; D gene unclear. Germline CDR1 and CDR2: MNHEY and SMNVEV (reference sequence). The CDR3 spans 15 residues. V was cut by 3 bases and J by 9 bases, with 20 bases left in between. The CDR3 DNA is TGTGCCAGCAGTTTGGGAGGTACACCCCGTAACCAAGCTTTCTTT. This gives the protein CASSLGGTPRNQAFF.

J is TRBJ2-7 and V is TRBV7-6, with a possible D match to TRBD1 (5 bases). The CDR3 covers 12 residues. Trimming took 6 bases from V and 3 from J, leaving 9 bases between them. Germline V CDR1 and CDR2: SGHVS, FNYEAQ. CDR3 protein: CASSGRVYEQYF. CDR3 DNA: TGTGCCAGCAGTGGCAGGGTCTACGAGCAGTACTTC.

This clone was seen a single time. The V and J genes are TRBV12-2 and TRBJ2-7. TRBV12-2 is tagged as a pseudogene. CDR3 length: 13 amino acids. For the CDR3, the DNA is TGTGCAAGTCGCTCCGGGCAACCCTACGAGCAGTACTTC. This gives the protein CASRSGQPYEQYF.

The rearrangement links TRBV5-5 to TRBJ2-1, with D possibly matching TRBD2 (6 bases). V dropped 2 bases and J dropped 5 bases, with 20 bases sitting between them. Per the germline V gene, CDR1 is SGHKS and CDR2 is YYEKEE (reference sequence). This CDR3 is built from 17 residues. CDR3 sequence: CASSLGRGVTGDNEQFF. CDR3 nucleotides: TGTGCCAGCAGCTTAGGGCGGGGCGTCACCGGCGACAATGAGCAGTTCTTC. The complete variable domain, with remaining parts taken from reference TRBV5-5 and TRBJ2-1, reads DAGVTQSPTHLIKTRGQQVTLRCSPISGHKSVSWYQQVLGQGPQFIFQYYEKEERGRGNFPDRFSARQFPNYSSELNVNALLLGDSALYLCASSLGRGVTGDNEQFFGPGTRLTVL.

This chain connects TRBV4-3 to TRBJ1-3; weak D call: TRBD1 (5 bases). The V and J ends lost 4 bases and 3 bases respectively, with 16 bases between them. This CDR3 is built from 16 residues. Germline CDR1 is LGHNA and CDR2 is YSLEER. The CDR3 is CASSRTIGGGGNTIYF. The CDR3 nucleotides are TGCGCCAGCAGCCGTACTATCGGGGGAGGTGGAAACACCATATATTTT.

The chain is built from TRBV7-9 and TRBJ2-7; the match to TRBD1 covers 12 bases. Germline trimming cut 5 bases from V and 9 bases from J; bases unmatched to any gene: 8. Germline loops: CDR1 SEHNR, CDR2 FQNEAQ (reference sequence). The CDR3 has 14 residues. In DNA form, the CDR3 reads TGTGCCAGCAGCGGAAGGGACAGGGGGCTTCCGCAGTACTTC. Translated: CASSGRDRGLPQYF.

The CDR3 sequence: CASSYSSAFYTYEQYF. The DNA for the CDR3 is TGTGCCAGCAGTTACTCTTCGGCGTTTTACACCTACGAGCAGTACTTC. The chain uses TRBV6-5 and TRBJ2-7; D is ambiguous. The CDR3 consists of 16 residues. Trimming left V 0 bases short and J 2 bases short, with 14 bases between. Germline V gene sequence: CDR1 MNHEY, CDR2 SVGAGI.